What follows are 3 T cell receptor beta chains derived from one specimen sequenced in a study of CD8+CD57+ T cells in acquired aplastic anemia. The study profiled TCR beta VDJ and CDR3 using genomic DNA as template. Via MiXCR, TCRdb re-called the reads, giving one row per CDR3 protein. Here the sample spans over 150,000 distinct CDR3 sequences, about 48% being singletons. Patients included in sequencing had previously demonstrated CD8+CD57+ cell expansion by flow cytometry. Specimen: sorted CD4+, CD8+, or CD8+CD57+ T cells (not recorded which) from PBMCs. These receptor sequences come from a human donor with aplastic anemia.

This clonotype showed up just once. Likely a read error: the CDR3 ends without its conserved phenylalanine or tryptophan. This chain connects TRBV20-1 to TRBJ2-7; D might be TRBD1 (6 bases). The V end was cut by 0 bases, the J end by 5 bases, with 14 bases between. Looked up from germline, CDR1 is DFQATT and CDR2 is SNEGSKA (reference sequence). CDR3 length: 14 amino acids. Written as DNA, the CDR3 is TGCAGTGCTAGAGAAGGCAGGGGAAGGGACGAGCAGTACTCC. Its protein is CSAREGRGRDEQYS.

The sample holds many counts of this clonotype. The rearrangement links TRBV14 to TRBJ2-1; D is uncertain. The germline V gene encodes CDR1 SGHDN and CDR2 FVKESK. The CDR3 has 12 amino acids. V was pared by 3 bases and J by 4 bases, with 4 bases between. CDR3 DNA: TGTGCCAGCAGCCAGCTATACAATGAGCAGTTCTTC. This sequence encodes CASSQLYNEQFF.

The chain joins TRBV5-1 to TRBJ2-3, with D possibly being TRBD2 (6 bases). The germline gives CDR1 SGHRS, CDR2 YFSETQ. The CDR3 length is 16 residues. Trimming left V 0 bases short and J 2 bases short, with 13 bases between. CDR3 nucleotide sequence: TGCGCCAGCAGCTTGGAGGGCGGGGACCACACAGATACGCAGTATTTT. This sequence encodes CASSLEGGDHTDTQYF. Combining the CDR3 with reference TRBV5-1 and TRBJ2-3 gives the whole variable domain KAGVTQTPRYLIKTRGQQVTLSCSPISGHRSVSWYQQTPGQGLQFLFEYFSETQRNKGNFPGRFSGRQFSNSRSEMNVSTLELGDSALYLCASSLEGGDHTDTQYFGPGTRLTVL.